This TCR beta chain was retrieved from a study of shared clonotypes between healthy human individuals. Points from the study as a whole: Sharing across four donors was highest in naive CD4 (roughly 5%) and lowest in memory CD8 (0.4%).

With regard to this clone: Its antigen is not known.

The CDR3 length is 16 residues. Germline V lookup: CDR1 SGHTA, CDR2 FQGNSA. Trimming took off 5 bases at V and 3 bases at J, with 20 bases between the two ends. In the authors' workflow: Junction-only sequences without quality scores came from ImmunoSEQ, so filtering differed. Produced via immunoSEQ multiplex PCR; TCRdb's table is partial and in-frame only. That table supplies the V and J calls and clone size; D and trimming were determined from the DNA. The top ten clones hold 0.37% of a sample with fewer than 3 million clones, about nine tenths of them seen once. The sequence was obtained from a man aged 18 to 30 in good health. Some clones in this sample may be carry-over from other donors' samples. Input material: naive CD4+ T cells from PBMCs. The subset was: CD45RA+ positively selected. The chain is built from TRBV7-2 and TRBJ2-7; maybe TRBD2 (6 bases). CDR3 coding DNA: TGTGCCAGCAGCCCCCAAATATCGCGGCGGGGCTACGAGCAGTACTTC. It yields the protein CASSPQISRRGYEQYF.